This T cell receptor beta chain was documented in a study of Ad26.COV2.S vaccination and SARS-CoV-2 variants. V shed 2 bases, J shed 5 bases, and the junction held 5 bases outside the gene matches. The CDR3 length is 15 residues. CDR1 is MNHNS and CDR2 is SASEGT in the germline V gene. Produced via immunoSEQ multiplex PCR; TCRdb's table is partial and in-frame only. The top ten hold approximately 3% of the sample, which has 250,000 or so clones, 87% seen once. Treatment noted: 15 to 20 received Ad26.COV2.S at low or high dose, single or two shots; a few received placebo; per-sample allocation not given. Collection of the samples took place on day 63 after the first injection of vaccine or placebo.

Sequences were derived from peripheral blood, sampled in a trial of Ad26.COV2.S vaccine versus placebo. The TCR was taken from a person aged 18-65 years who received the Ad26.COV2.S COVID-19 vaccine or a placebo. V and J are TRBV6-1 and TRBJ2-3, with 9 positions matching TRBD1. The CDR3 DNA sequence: TGTGCCAGCAGTGAAAGGACAGGGGCGAAAGATACGCAGTATTTT. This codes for CASSERTGAKDTQYF.